This T cell receptor (beta chain) derives from a study of early T cells in non-severe SARS-CoV-2 infection. For the study at large: Alpha and beta chains were unpaired, from unsorted whole-blood bulk RNA. Points from the study as a whole: VDJdb matching skewed toward anti-spike CD8 responses, missing private and CD4 specificities.

In germline, CDR1 is LGHNA, CDR2 YNFKEQ. CDR3 length: 17 amino acids. The J segment lost 2 bases and the V segment lost 0 bases, leaving 6 bases of the junction unmatched. Each single cDNA molecule received a unique molecular identifier. TCRdb ran MiXCR on the 5' RACE reads and lists one entry per CDR3 protein. The data hold about 56,000 distinct CDR3 sequences, with about 15% observed a single time. Regarding this clonotype: The target antigen is unknown.

The gene calls are TRBV4-2 and TRBJ2-3, with TRBD2 identical over 9 bases. This sample comprised whole blood, obtained at baseline. The clonotype comes from an adult who was a healthcare worker with PCR-confirmed SARS-CoV-2 infection or an uninfected control (not recorded which). CDR3 DNA sequence: TGTGCCAGCAGCCAAGATAGTAGCGGGGGCCTCACAGATACGCAGTATTTT. Translated: CASSQDSSGGLTDTQYF.